These T cell receptor beta chains were read from a single sample in a study of molecular identifiers for immune sequencing clone quantification. Each CDR3 protein gets one entry after TCRdb re-called the PCR reads with MiXCR. Of some 590,000 distinct CDR3 sequences in the sample, roughly 27% are singletons; the top ten hold approximately 0.75%. The material sequenced was naive CD8+ T cells from blood, with Jurkat cell RNA spiked in. The receptors stem from a human donor in good health. Some libraries in this study had Jurkat cell RNA spiked in. Each CDR3 is given with its conserved first and last residue. The order of the fields is clone size, D gene, V gene, J gene, CDR3 protein, CDR3 DNA. A D gene is named only where the DNA matches it firmly. For some rows the clone size is stated as once, few or many, or as a class when expanded; others skip it.

abundance: many; d_gene: NA; v_gene: TRBV28; j_gene: TRBJ2-7; CDR3aa: CASSFRDYEQYF; CDR3nt: TGTGCCAGCAGTTTCAGGGACTACGAGCAGTACTTC
abundance: few; d_gene: NA; v_gene: TRBV7-9; j_gene: TRBJ2-1; CDR3aa: CASSLPIYWGLSFHEQFF; CDR3nt: TGTGCCAGCAGCTTACCGATATATTGGGGGCTATCGTTCCATGAGCAGTTCTTC
abundance: many; d_gene: TRBD2; v_gene: TRBV20-1; j_gene: TRBJ2-3; CDR3aa: CSARDPASGVPDTQYF; CDR3nt: TGCAGTGCTAGAGATCCAGCCAGCGGGGTGCCAGATACGCAGTATTTT
abundance: NA; d_gene: TRBD2; v_gene: TRBV9; j_gene: TRBJ2-1; CDR3aa: CASSPASGDYSEQFF; CDR3nt: TGTGCCAGCAGCCCCGCTAGCGGGGATTACAGTGAGCAGTTCTTC
abundance: NA; d_gene: NA; v_gene: TRBV6-5; j_gene: TRBJ2-7; CDR3aa: CASSYSPPGQTEQYF; CDR3nt: TGTGCCAGCAGTTACTCGCCGCCAGGCCAAACGGAGCAGTACTTC
abundance: NA; d_gene: NA; v_gene: TRBV3-1; j_gene: TRBJ2-7; CDR3aa: CASSQEGPRHEQYF; CDR3nt: TGTGCCAGCAGCCAAGAGGGCCCTCGACACGAGCAGTACTTC
abundance: NA; d_gene: NA; v_gene: TRBV12-3/TRBV12-4; j_gene: TRBJ1-1; CDR3aa: CASSLAASRGTEAFF; CDR3nt: TGTGCCAGCAGCCTTGCGGCCAGCAGGGGCACTGAAGCTTTCTTT
abundance: once; d_gene: TRBD1; v_gene: TRBV7-9; j_gene: TRBJ1-6; CDR3aa: CASSLGQQGALHF; CDR3nt: TGTGCCAGCAGCCTAGGACAGCAGGGGGCCCTCCACTTT
abundance: many; d_gene: NA; v_gene: TRBV6-4; j_gene: TRBJ2-3; CDR3aa: CASSRQALADTQYF; CDR3nt: TGTGCCAGCAGTCGACAGGCATTAGCAGATACGCAGTATTTT
abundance: many; d_gene: TRBD1; v_gene: TRBV30; j_gene: TRBJ2-3; CDR3aa: CAWSTTGTGLDTQYF; CDR3nt: TGTGCCTGGAGTACTACCGGGACAGGCCTAGACACGCAGTATTTT
abundance: many; d_gene: NA; v_gene: TRBV28; j_gene: TRBJ2-3; CDR3aa: CASSKRKAYTDTQYF; CDR3nt: TGTGCCAGCAGTAAACGCAAAGCATACACAGATACGCAGTATTTT
abundance: few; d_gene: TRBD2; v_gene: TRBV20-1; j_gene: TRBJ2-7; CDR3aa: CSANSRTSGNPLYEQYF; CDR3nt: TGCAGTGCTAATAGTAGGACTAGCGGGAATCCCCTCTACGAGCAGTACTTC
abundance: NA; d_gene: TRBD1; v_gene: TRBV4-3; j_gene: TRBJ1-4; CDR3aa: CASSQDAKPPRGANEKLFF; CDR3nt: TGCGCCAGCAGCCAAGACGCTAAGCCCCCCAGGGGGGCTAATGAAAAACTGTTTTTT
abundance: NA; d_gene: TRBD2; v_gene: TRBV7-9; j_gene: TRBJ2-7; CDR3aa: CASSLGGGADEQYF; CDR3nt: TGTGCCAGCAGCTTAGGCGGGGGGGCCGACGAGCAGTACTTC
abundance: NA; d_gene: NA; v_gene: TRBV19; j_gene: TRBJ1-1; CDR3aa: CASRRGDLNTEAFF; CDR3nt: TGTGCCAGTAGAAGGGGAGATTTGAACACTGAAGCTTTCTTT
abundance: many; d_gene: TRBD2; v_gene: TRBV6-2/TRBV6-3; j_gene: TRBJ2-3; CDR3aa: CASSYDLAGVPDTQYF; CDR3nt: TGTGCCAGCAGTTACGATCTAGCGGGAGTTCCAGATACGCAGTATTTT
abundance: few; d_gene: NA; v_gene: TRBV11-1; j_gene: TRBJ2-1; CDR3aa: CASSNSRLTYNEQFF; CDR3nt: TGTGCCAGCAGCAATAGTCGATTGACCTACAATGAGCAGTTCTTC
abundance: NA; d_gene: TRBD1; v_gene: TRBV7-9; j_gene: TRBJ2-7; CDR3aa: CASSSPGQASYEQYF; CDR3nt: TGTGCCAGCAGCAGCCCGGGACAGGCCTCCTACGAGCAGTACTTC
abundance: many; d_gene: TRBD1; v_gene: TRBV7-9; j_gene: TRBJ1-2; CDR3aa: CASSLGADREVVYGYTF; CDR3nt: TGTGCCAGCAGCTTGGGGGCTGACAGGGAAGTAGTCTATGGCTACACCTTC
abundance: once; d_gene: NA; v_gene: TRBV27; j_gene: TRBJ1-2; CDR3aa: CASSSITGYYYGYTF; CDR3nt: TGTGCCAGCAGTTCCATAACAGGATACTACTATGGCTACACCTTC
abundance: NA; d_gene: NA; v_gene: TRBV5-8; j_gene: TRBJ1-2; CDR3aa: CASSWRTAGATIYGYTF; CDR3nt: TGTGCCAGCAGCTGGAGGACAGCCGGCGCGACAATCTATGGCTACACCTTC
abundance: many; d_gene: NA; v_gene: TRBV4-2; j_gene: TRBJ2-1; CDR3aa: CASGDNEQFF; CDR3nt: TGTGCCAGCGGGGACAATGAGCAGTTCTTC
abundance: many; d_gene: NA; v_gene: TRBV6-6; j_gene: TRBJ1-1; CDR3aa: CASRHLGYRSQRVQYMNTEAFF; CDR3nt: TGTGCCAGCAGACACCTCGGTTACAGGTCCCAGCGGGTGCAGTACATGAACACTGAAGCTTTCTTT
abundance: few; d_gene: NA; v_gene: TRBV19; j_gene: TRBJ2-5; CDR3aa: CASSSSTRGSQETQYF; CDR3nt: TGTGCCAGTAGTTCGTCAACGAGGGGGTCACAAGAGACCCAGTACTTC
abundance: once; d_gene: NA; v_gene: TRBV6-6; j_gene: TRBJ2-7; CDR3aa: CARRWGRGGYEQYF; CDR3nt: TGTGCCCGCCGTTGGGGACGGGGAGGCTACGAGCAGTACTTC
abundance: many; d_gene: TRBD1; v_gene: TRBV20-1; j_gene: TRBJ2-7; CDR3aa: CSARGRQGSYEQYF; CDR3nt: TGCAGTGCTAGAGGACGACAGGGTTCCTACGAGCAGTACTTC
abundance: NA; d_gene: TRBD2; v_gene: TRBV7-9; j_gene: TRBJ2-7; CDR3aa: CASRGSGGYEQYF; CDR3nt: TGTGCCAGCAGGGGTAGCGGGGGGTACGAGCAGTACTTC
abundance: NA; d_gene: NA; v_gene: TRBV19; j_gene: TRBJ2-2; CDR3aa: CASSMTAGVSGELFF; CDR3nt: TGTGCCAGTAGTATGACAGCCGGTGTGTCCGGGGAGCTGTTTTTT
abundance: NA; d_gene: NA; v_gene: TRBV19; j_gene: TRBJ1-1; CDR3aa: CASNQGGGLSEAFF; CDR3nt: TGTGCCAGTAACCAAGGGGGGGGATTGAGTGAAGCTTTCTTT
abundance: few; d_gene: NA; v_gene: TRBV5-6; j_gene: TRBJ1-1; CDR3aa: CASSLGWDGTEAFF; CDR3nt: TGTGCCAGCAGCTTGGGGTGGGATGGCACTGAAGCTTTCTTT
abundance: many; d_gene: NA; v_gene: TRBV9; j_gene: TRBJ2-7; CDR3aa: CASSLGGDLTYEQYF; CDR3nt: TGTGCCAGCAGCCTAGGGGGTGACCTCACCTACGAGCAGTACTTC
abundance: many; d_gene: NA; v_gene: TRBV20-1; j_gene: TRBJ2-7; CDR3aa: CSVLEAGSLSGEQYF; CDR3nt: TGCAGTGTACTTGAGGCGGGATCCCTCTCGGGCGAGCAGTACTTC
abundance: few; d_gene: TRBD2; v_gene: TRBV28; j_gene: TRBJ2-7; CDR3aa: CASSLAPGLAGVPSGQYF; CDR3nt: TGTGCCAGCAGTTTGGCCCCGGGACTAGCGGGAGTTCCAAGCGGGCAGTACTTC
abundance: NA; d_gene: NA; v_gene: TRBV30; j_gene: TRBJ2-5; CDR3aa: CAWSRPETQYF; CDR3nt: TGTGCCTGGAGCCGACCAGAGACCCAGTACTTC
abundance: few; d_gene: TRBD1; v_gene: TRBV3-1; j_gene: TRBJ2-7; CDR3aa: CASSPGTGVIEQYF; CDR3nt: TGTGCCAGCAGCCCCGGGACAGGGGTAATAGAGCAGTACTTC
abundance: NA; d_gene: NA; v_gene: TRBV25-1; j_gene: TRBJ1-3; CDR3aa: CASSVEIDRGNTIYF; CDR3nt: TGTGCCAGCAGTGTCGAAATAGATAGAGGAAACACCATATATTTT
abundance: many; d_gene: NA; v_gene: TRBV12-3/TRBV12-4; j_gene: TRBJ2-3; CDR3aa: CASSHPRGESTDTQYF; CDR3nt: TGTGCCAGCAGCCACCCCAGGGGGGAGAGCACAGATACGCAGTATTTT
abundance: NA; d_gene: TRBD1; v_gene: TRBV18; j_gene: TRBJ1-6; CDR3aa: CASSPPGGGLYSPLHF; CDR3nt: TGTGCCAGCTCACCACCTGGAGGGGGCTTGTATTCACCCCTCCACTTT
abundance: once; d_gene: NA; v_gene: TRBV5-3; j_gene: TRBJ2-4; CDR3aa: CASSAIWGGADTLYF; CDR3nt: TGTGCCAGCTCTGCTATCTGGGGGGGCGCAGACACCTTGTACTTT
abundance: many; d_gene: NA; v_gene: TRBV27; j_gene: TRBJ1-5; CDR3aa: CASSFVGNQPQHF; CDR3nt: TGTGCCAGCAGTTTTGTGGGCAATCAGCCCCAGCATTTT